This TCR beta chain was sequenced during a study of patients and donors after allogeneic stem cell transplantation. This CDR3 is built from 12 residues. With 6 bases removed from V and 3 bases from J, the gap between germline ends came to 8 bases. Germline CDR1 reads SNHLY; CDR2 reads FYNNEI. TCRdb re-derived calls from the RT-PCR reads in MiXCR, one entry per CDR3 protein. The table includes around 27,000 distinct CDR3 sequences, about 8% detected once. The sample holds many counts of this clonotype. The rearrangement links TRBV2 to TRBJ1-2; a possible D gene is TRBD1 (6 bases). Input material: blood, either unsorted or a sorted T cell fraction (not recorded which). The receptor's source is a human donor who was either an allogeneic HSCT recipient or a stem cell or donor lymphocyte infusion donor (not recorded which). It is not recorded whose cells these are; they may come from a transplant donor. CDR3: CASSTGYYGYTF. The CDR3, as DNA: TGTGCCAGCAGCACAGGGTACTATGGCTACACCTTC.